Shown below are 17 T cell receptor beta chains from a single sample sequenced in a study of T cells expressing NK-cell markers. Using the 5' RACE reads, TCRdb records one entry per CDR3 protein without DNA. This repertoire includes some 140,000 distinct CDR3 sequences. The specimen was blood T cells: a sorted CD56 or NKG2C T cell subset, CD4+ or CD8+ T cells, or bulk PBMC T cells (not recorded which). These receptor sequences come from a woman between 50 and 59 years old in good health.

The gene calls are TRBV11-3 and TRBJ2-7; with no DNA, the TCRdb D assignment of TRBD1 cannot be verified. This CDR3 has 18 amino acids. Germline V gene lookup returns CDR1 SGHNT and CDR2 YENEEA. Here the CDR3 reads CASSLDGPRILVFYEQYF. Using reference TRBV11-3 and TRBJ2-7 for the parts outside the CDR3, the full variable domain is EAGVVQSPRYKIIEKKQPVAFWCNPISGHNTLYWYLQNLGQGPELLIRYENEEAVDDSQLPKDRFSAERLKGVDSTLKIQPAELGDSAVYLCASSLDGPRILVFYEQYFGPGTRLTVT.

The chain couples TRBV4-1 to TRBJ1-5; the TCRdb D gene call, TRBD1, has no DNA to confirm it. Germline-derived CDR1 and CDR2 are MGHRA and YSYEKL. The CDR3 totals 13 residues. The CDR3 here is CASSLGLLQPQHF.

The genes are TRBV13 and TRBJ1-2. CDR3 length equals 15 residues. The germline V gene has CDR1 PRHDT and CDR2 FYEKMQ (reference sequence). CDR3 in amino acids: CASSQGVGVNYGYTF.

The chain's CDR3 is CATSEDRNYEQYF. The chain joins TRBV15 to TRBJ2-7; TCRdb's D call, TRBD1, is unchecked because there is no DNA. Germline loops: CDR1 LNHNV, CDR2 YYDKDF (reference sequence). This CDR3 comprises 13 residues.

V and J are TRBV5-1 and TRBJ1-2; TCRdb calls TRBD1, which cannot be checked without DNA. CDR3 length: 13 residues. In germline, CDR1 is SGHRS, CDR2 YFSETQ. The CDR3: CASRSPTDYGYTF.

This rearrangement joins TRBV29-1 to TRBJ2-1. CDR1 is SQVTM and CDR2 is ANQGSEA in the germline V gene. This CDR3 is built from 13 residues. The CDR3 region is CSVVAENLNEQFF.

The V and J genes are TRBV5-1 and TRBJ1-2; the TCRdb D gene call, TRBD1, has no DNA to confirm it. This CDR3 is 14 amino acids long. Germline-derived CDR1 and CDR2 are SGHRS and YFSETQ. CDR3 sequence: CASSLEGDGYGYTF.

This rearrangement joins TRBV4-2 to TRBJ2-3. The CDR3 has 16 amino acids. Germline V lookup: CDR1 LGHNA, CDR2 YNFKEQ. CDR3 in amino acids: CASSQDEALGTDTQYF.

The gene calls are TRBV19 and TRBJ2-5; without DNA, the TCRdb call of TRBD2 cannot be checked. There are 15 residues in the CDR3. Germline values: CDR1 LNHDA, CDR2 SQIVND (reference sequence). The CDR3 sequence: CASAGWAGGEETQYF.

The rearrangement joins TRBV12-3 or TRBV12-4 to TRBJ2-7. This CDR3 spans 12 amino acids. This CDR3 reads CASSFSYYEQYF.

V is TRBV4-1 and J is TRBJ2-2. The CDR3 has 12 amino acids. From germline, CDR1 is MGHRA and CDR2 YSYEKL. The CDR3 protein is CASSQDSGELFF.

The V gene is TRBV6-5, the J gene TRBJ2-5; without DNA, the TCRdb call of TRBD1 cannot be checked. Per germline, CDR1 MNHEY and CDR2 SVGAGI. This CDR3 comprises 16 residues. The CDR3 is CASSPPLREGKETQYF.

The rearrangement uses TRBV15 and TRBJ2-2; TCRdb's assignment of TRBD2 cannot be checked, as there is no DNA. Germline values: CDR1 LNHNV, CDR2 YYDKDF (reference sequence). There are 16 residues in the CDR3. The CDR3 protein is CATSNLAGGVTGELFF.

The chain couples TRBV29-1 to TRBJ2-7; TCRdb picks TRBD2, but there is no DNA to check that call. The CDR3 runs to 13 residues. CDR1 and CDR2 (germline): SQVTM, ANQGSEA. Here the CDR3 reads CSVWTSGRREQYF.

The V gene is TRBV5-6, the J gene TRBJ2-5; TCRdb reports TRBD2, a call that lacks DNA to check it against. This CDR3 is 15 amino acids long. Germline CDR1 and CDR2: SGHDT and YYEEEE. The CDR3 region is CASRTSGRIWETQYF.

The chain has TRBV11-3 and TRBJ2-7; the TCRdb D gene call, TRBD1, has no DNA to confirm it. From germline, CDR1 is SGHNT and CDR2 YENEEA. The CDR3 contains 14 residues. This CDR3 is CASSLGQVPYEQYF.

The chain carries TRBV11-3 and TRBJ2-5; TCRdb selects TRBD1, and the lack of DNA leaves this call unchecked. Germline V gene lookup returns CDR1 SGHNT and CDR2 YENEEA. CDR3 length: 15 amino acids. CDR3 sequence: CASSTRDRVGETQYF.